The entry below gives a single TCR beta chain sequence along with its context. As defined, naive CD8 cells were CD45RO-negative and positively selected for CCR7, with terminally differentiated effector memory CD45RA+ cells excluded. This record belongs to a study of shared clonotypes between healthy human individuals. CDR1 is SQVTM, CDR2 ANQGSEA, per germline. Trimming cost V 7 bases and J 7 bases, with 11 bases left between them. The CDR3 length is 11 residues. The assay was immunoSEQ multiplex PCR, and TCRdb's table has in-frame clones only and misses some. The sample contains about 800,000 clones, approximately 97% of which appear only once.

The sequence was obtained from a man aged 30-40 years in good health. The rearrangement links TRBV29-1 to TRBJ2-1, with D possibly being TRBD2 (6 bases). Sequencing was done on a sample of naive CD8+ T cells sorted from blood. The CDR3 sequence: CSAPRGNEQFF. The CDR3 DNA sequence: TGCAGCGCACCCCGGGGGAATGAGCAGTTCTTC.